The entry that follows covers one TCR beta chain sequence. Its target is unknown. CDR1 and CDR2 (germline): LNHDA, SQIVND (reference sequence). The junction had 6 bases not matched to a gene; V was cut back by 7 bases and J by 2 bases. The CDR3 contains 14 residues. These data are taken from a study of beta chain features in type 1 diabetes. General observations from the study: People with Type 1 diabetes carried modestly yet significantly shorter TCRB CDR3s in all four CD4+ subsets.

The isolated RNA, all of it, was reverse transcribed, so expressed TCRB transcripts were what got sequenced. The repertoire was sequenced with immunoSEQ multiplex PCR; TCRdb's copy has only in-frame clones and lacks some. The sample lists nearly 700,000 clones; roughly 13% were seen once. The receptor comes from a man younger than 30 with type 1 diabetes. This chain links TRBV19 with TRBJ2-7, with 9 bases aligning to TRBD1. Sequenced: naive CD4+ T cells from blood. DNA of the CDR3: TGTGCCAGTACCTCGGGGACAGGGCCCTACGAGCAGTACTTC. It is translated as CASTSGTGPYEQYF. Full variable domain (remainder filled in from reference TRBV19 and TRBJ2-7): DGGITQSPKYLFRKEGQNVTLSCEQNLNHDAMYWYRQDPGQGLRLIYYSQIVNDFQKGDIAEGYSVSREKKESFPLTVTSAQKNPTAFYLCASTSGTGPYEQYFGPGTRLTVT.